Below, 18 T cell receptor beta chains from the same sample are listed, as sequenced in a study of blood T cell repertoires in COVID-19. Sequencing was performed with immunoSEQ multiplex PCR; in TCRdb, only in-frame clones are kept and a portion is missing. The sample comprises about 33,000 clones, around 90% of which are singletons, and around 6.5% rests with the top ten. Material for sequencing was peripheral blood. Receptor source: a human donor in a cohort sampled during active COVID-19.

This rearrangement joins TRBV6-4 to TRBJ1-1, with D perhaps matching TRBD1 (6 bases). The germline CDR1 and CDR2 sequences are MRHNA and SNTAGT. Trimming took 4 bases from V and 4 from J, leaving 13 bases between them. This CDR3 is built from 14 residues. The CDR3 sequence: CASSATTGTTEAFF. The CDR3 coding sequence is TGTGCCAGCAGTGCCACAACAGGGACCACTGAAGCTTTCTTT.

As DNA, the CDR3 is TGTGCCAGCAGGGGACAGGGGGCCGACTATGGCTACACCTTC. It yields the protein CASRGQGADYGYTF. This chain connects TRBV5-4 to TRBJ1-2, with 12 bases lining up with TRBD1. Germline CDR1 SGHNT, CDR2 YYREEE (reference sequence). The CDR3 is 14 residues long. J was trimmed by 3 bases and V by 5 bases; bases with no gene match: 2.

This clone appeared once. This chain joins TRBV5-1 and TRBJ2-1; the match to TRBD2 covers 10 bases. Germline V gives CDR1 SGHRS, CDR2 YFSETQ. With V trimmed by 0 bases and J by 8 bases, 2 bases remained unmatched. The CDR3 is made up of 14 amino acids. CDR3 sequence: CASSLGTSGYEQFF. The CDR3 DNA sequence: TGCGCCAGCAGCTTGGGGACTAGCGGATATGAGCAGTTCTTC.

This clone has a single count. The chain joins TRBV5-1 to TRBJ2-5, with TRBD1 as a possible D gene (5 bases). Germline loops: CDR1 SGHRS, CDR2 YFSETQ. Trimming left V 0 bases short and J 7 bases short, with 22 bases between. The CDR3 loop spans 17 amino acids. CDR3 in amino acids: CASSLVLGQTMGGTQYF. CDR3 nucleotide sequence: TGCGCCAGCAGCTTGGTTCTTGGACAAACCATGGGTGGGACCCAGTACTTC.

The CDR3 loop is CASSEARLGKGTQYF. CDR3 coding DNA: TGTGCCAGCAGTGAAGCGCGACTAGGCAAAGGGACCCAGTACTTC. This rearrangement joins TRBV6-1 to TRBJ2-5; a possible D gene is TRBD2 (6 bases). Germline V gene sequence: CDR1 MNHNS, CDR2 SASEGT. The CDR3 extends over 15 amino acids. The V gene lost 0 bases and the J gene lost 7 bases, with 15 bases spanning the gap.

The chain recombines TRBV6-5 with TRBJ2-1, with 8 positions matching TRBD1. The CDR3 is made up of 15 amino acids. With 5 bases clipped from V and 6 bases from J, the junction kept 9 bases outside the gene matches. The germline gives CDR1 MNHEY, CDR2 SVGAGI. CDR3 coding DNA: TGTGCCAGCAGTCTTCAGGGGGCGCGTCGCAATGAGCAGTTCTTC. Its protein product is CASSLQGARRNEQFF.

The chain links TRBV12-3 or TRBV12-4 to TRBJ2-3; no firm D call. V shed 5 bases and J shed 3 bases, with 6 bases lying between them. The CDR3 contains 12 residues. The CDR3: CASSLYTDTQYF. DNA of the CDR3: TGTGCCAGCAGTCTGTATACAGATACGCAGTATTTT.

The rearrangement uses TRBV18 and TRBJ2-6; 10 bases line up with TRBD1. V lost 5 bases, J lost 0 bases, and 4 bases stayed unmatched. The germline CDR1 and CDR2 sequences are KGHSH and LQKENI. The CDR3 is 17 residues long. The CDR3 here is CASSGTGVLSGANVLTF. The CDR3 DNA reads as TGTGCCAGCTCAGGGACAGGGGTTCTCTCTGGGGCCAACGTCCTGACTTTC.

CDR3: CATSGNRGGEQFF. CDR3 nucleotide sequence: TGTGCCACCAGTGGCAACAGGGGAGGTGAGCAGTTCTTC. V and J are TRBV24-1 and TRBJ2-1, with D perhaps matching TRBD1 (7 bases). The ends were cut back, 5 bases at V and 9 bases at J, with 13 bases in the middle. The germline CDR1 and CDR2 sequences are KGHDR and SFDVKD. The CDR3 is made up of 13 amino acids.

The DNA of the CDR3 is TGTGCCAGCAGTGAACGGGACAGGGGGTACACTGAAGCTTTCTTT. Translating gives CASSERDRGYTEAFF. This chain connects TRBV6-1 to TRBJ1-1; 11 bases agree with TRBD1. V gave up 2 bases and J gave up 3 bases; unmatched junction bases: 2. The CDR3 is made up of 15 amino acids. The germline gives CDR1 MNHNS, CDR2 SASEGT.

This chain uses TRBV2 with TRBJ2-1; D remains ambiguous. The V and J ends lost 8 bases and 0 bases respectively, with 11 bases between them. CDR3 length: 14 amino acids. CDR1 is SNHLY and CDR2 is FYNNEI in the germline V gene. The CDR3 DNA sequence: TGTGCCAGCGAAAACCTGAGCTCCTACAATGAGCAGTTCTTC. The encoded protein is CASENLSSYNEQFF.

The chain carries TRBV5-1 and TRBJ2-3; 13 nucleotides align to TRBD2. Germline values: CDR1 SGHRS, CDR2 YFSETQ. This CDR3 is 16 amino acids long. V lost 4 bases to trimming and J lost 3 bases; unmatched junction nucleotides: 5. The CDR3 sequence is CASSLGLAGRTDTQYF. Written as DNA, the CDR3 is TGCGCCAGCAGCCTGGGACTAGCGGGAAGAACAGATACGCAGTATTTT.

The rearrangement joins TRBV28 to TRBJ2-7; TRBD2 matches 14 bases. This CDR3 has 18 residues. Germline lookup yields CDR1 MDHEN and CDR2 SYDVKM. The J segment lost 2 bases and the V segment lost 5 bases, leaving 11 bases of the junction unmatched. CDR3 bases: TGTGCCAGCAGTCATGGACTAGCGGGAGGACCTTTCCCCTACGAGCAGTACTTC. It specifies CASSHGLAGGPFPYEQYF.

This clone was counted once. V is TRBV14 and J is TRBJ2-5; D is undetermined. CDR3 length: 14 residues. The germline gives CDR1 SGHDN, CDR2 FVKESK. With 1 base removed from V and 9 bases from J, the gap between germline ends came to 15 bases. The CDR3 nucleotides read TGTGCCAGCAGCCAAGCTAACCTGCCGATTGCCCAGTACTTC. Translating it yields CASSQANLPIAQYF.

This clone has only one observation. V and J are TRBV5-1 and TRBJ2-5; TRBD1 agrees at 9 bases. The CDR3 is 15 amino acids. V shed 1 base, J shed 6 bases, and the junction held 7 bases outside the gene matches. Germline lookup yields CDR1 SGHRS and CDR2 YFSETQ. DNA for the CDR3: TGCGCCAGCAGCTTGATGGGACAGGGACGTCAGACCCAGTACTTC. This sequence encodes CASSLMGQGRQTQYF.

The chain recombines TRBV6-6 with TRBJ1-2; perhaps TRBD1 as D (5 bases). Trimming pared 10 bases from V and 3 bases from J, leaving 21 bases between. CDR1 is MNHNY, CDR2 SVGAGI, per germline (reference sequence). The CDR3 extends over 15 amino acids. The CDR3 DNA sequence: TGTGCCACTAATCTGCCCCAGGGTGCGGACTATGGCTACACCTTC. Translation: CATNLPQGADYGYTF.

The rearrangement uses TRBV13 and TRBJ2-3; the match to TRBD1 covers 9 bases. V dropped 1 base and J dropped 0; count of bases not matched to a gene: 2. This CDR3 has 16 amino acids. Germline CDR1 and CDR2: PRHDT and FYEKMQ (reference sequence). CDR3 loop: CASSLVGQGSTDTQYF. In DNA, the CDR3 is TGTGCCAGCAGCTTAGTGGGACAGGGAAGCACAGATACGCAGTATTTT.

V usage is TRBV7-9 and J usage is TRBJ2-7, with a weak D call TRBD2 (6 bases). Trimming shortened V by 2 bases and J by 5 bases, and 13 bases separated the two germline ends. The germline gives CDR1 SEHNR, CDR2 FQNEAQ (reference sequence). CDR3 length: 14 residues. CDR3 bases: TGTGCCAGCAGCTTAATGGAGGGGCCCCACGAGCAGTACTTC. Its protein is CASSLMEGPHEQYF.